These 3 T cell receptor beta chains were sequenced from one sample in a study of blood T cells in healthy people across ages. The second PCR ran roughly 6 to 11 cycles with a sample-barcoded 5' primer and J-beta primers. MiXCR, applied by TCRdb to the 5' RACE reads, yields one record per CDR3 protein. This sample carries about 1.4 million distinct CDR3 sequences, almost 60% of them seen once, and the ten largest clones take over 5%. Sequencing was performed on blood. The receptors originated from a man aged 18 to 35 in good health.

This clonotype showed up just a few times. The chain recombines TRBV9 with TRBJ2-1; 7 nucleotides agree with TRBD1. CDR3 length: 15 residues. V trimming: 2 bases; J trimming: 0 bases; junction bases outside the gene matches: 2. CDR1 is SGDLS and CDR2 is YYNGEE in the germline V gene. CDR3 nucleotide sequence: TGTGCCAGCAGCGTCAGGGGGAGCTCCTACAATGAGCAGTTCTTC. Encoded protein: CASSVRGSSYNEQFF.

As DNA, the CDR3 is TGTGCCAGCAGCTTAGTGTGGGGTCAGACCTACGAGCAGTACTTC. Translating it yields CASSLVWGQTYEQYF. The chain uses TRBV7-2 and TRBJ2-7; D uncertain. The CDR3 length is 15 residues. Germline CDR1 is SGHTA and CDR2 is FQGNSA. V was pared by 1 base and J by 2 bases, with 12 bases between.

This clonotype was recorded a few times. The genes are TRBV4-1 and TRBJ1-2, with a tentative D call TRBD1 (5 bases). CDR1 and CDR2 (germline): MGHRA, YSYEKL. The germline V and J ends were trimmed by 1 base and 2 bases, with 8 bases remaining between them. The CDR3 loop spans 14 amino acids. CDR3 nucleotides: TGCGCCAGCAGCCAAGTAGCAGGGAACTATGGCTACACCTTC. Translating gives CASSQVAGNYGYTF.